The entry below describes one T cell receptor beta chain. Sequenced by immunoSEQ multiplex PCR; TCRdb stores in-frame clones only, minus some. The table lists some 630,000 clones, 95% to 97% of them singletons. These data originate in a study of shared clonotypes between healthy human individuals. The CDR3 totals 16 residues. Between the trimmed V and J ends, which lost 2 bases and 3 bases, there was a span of 14 bases. CDR1 and CDR2 from the germline V gene are SGHDN and FVKESK. CD45RO-negative CD8 cells positively selected for CCR7 made up the naive population, which excluded terminally differentiated effector memory CD45RA+ cells.

The chain carries TRBV14 and TRBJ2-4; D is unclear. Sequencing was done on a sample of naive CD8+ T cells sorted from blood. The source of this sequence is a woman younger than 45 in good health. The DNA of the CDR3 is TGTGCCAGCAGCCAATGGTATGGCTGGGGCAAAAACATTCAGTACTTC. Translation: CASSQWYGWGKNIQYF.